The next 27 T cell receptor beta chains were all read from a single sample in a study of blood T cell repertoires in COVID-19. Libraries were prepared by immunoSEQ multiplex PCR; TCRdb keeps only in-frame clonotypes and omits some of them. The sample yields 200,000 to 300,000 clones, approximately 90% seen once. Input material: peripheral blood. These receptors all stem from a woman in her thirties or forties with acute or convalescent COVID-19.

The chain has TRBV2 and TRBJ1-5, with D possibly TRBD1 on 6 matching bases. Per germline, CDR1 SNHLY and CDR2 FYNNEI. The ends were cut back, 5 bases at V and 8 bases at J, with 16 bases in the middle. The CDR3 runs 14 residues. The CDR3 DNA reads as TGTGCCAGCAGTAGAGGGGGGGGAGGGAAGCCCCAGCATTTT. Translating it yields CASSRGGGGKPQHF.

The table lists this clone with a count of one. The chain uses TRBV2 and TRBJ2-7, with 7 bases identical to TRBD1. V lost 1 base and J lost 0; bases outside the gene matches: 3. Germline assignment: CDR1 SNHLY and CDR2 FYNNEI. CDR3 length equals 15 residues. The CDR3 here is CASSEGGQSSYEQYV. DNA for the CDR3: TGTGCCAGCAGTGAAGGGGGACAGAGCTCCTACGAGCAGTACGTC.

The genes are TRBV2 and TRBJ2-7, with TRBD2 identical over 9 bases. J was trimmed by 1 base and V by 8 bases; bases with no gene match: 3. The CDR3 loop spans 13 amino acids. The germline CDR1 and CDR2 sequences are SNHLY and FYNNEI. The CDR3 DNA follows: TGTGCCAGCGCGCTAGCGGGGTCCTACGAGCAGTACGTC. Translating it yields CASALAGSYEQYV.

The chain combines TRBV11-2 with TRBJ1-1; D possibly corresponds to TRBD1 (5 bases). V lost 6 bases, J lost 4 bases, and 12 bases lay in between. This CDR3 has 13 residues. CDR1 and CDR2 from the germline V gene are SGHAT and FQNNGV. The CDR3 here is CASRRSGGTEAFF. In DNA form, the CDR3 reads TGTGCCAGCAGGCGTAGCGGGGGCACTGAAGCTTTCTTT.

The chain joins TRBV19 to TRBJ1-1; 7 nucleotides match TRBD1. Germline V gene lookup returns CDR1 LNHDA and CDR2 SQIVND (reference sequence). Losses at the gene ends were 8 bases for V and 0 bases for J; bases not matched to a gene: 9. This CDR3 has 15 residues. CDR3 sequence (DNA): TGTGCCAGTCCTAGCAGGGGGAACCTGAACACTGAAGCTTTCTTT. Its protein is CASPSRGNLNTEAFF.

The chain has TRBV6-5 and TRBJ1-1, with TRBD1 matching over 8 bases. With 7 bases clipped from V and 4 bases from J, the junction kept 5 bases outside the gene matches. The CDR3 extends over 13 amino acids. Germline V gene lookup returns CDR1 MNHEY and CDR2 SVGAGI. Here the CDR3 reads CASTGQGRTEAFF. The CDR3 DNA follows: TGTGCCAGCACCGGACAGGGTCGCACTGAAGCTTTCTTT.

The V gene is TRBV12-5, the J gene TRBJ1-6; D is undetermined. This CDR3 comprises 15 residues. V was shortened by 3 bases and J by 7 bases, with 13 bases between the two germline ends. From germline, CDR1 is LGHNT and CDR2 FRNRAP. The CDR3 loop reads CASGFGQIRNSPLHF. For the CDR3, the DNA is TGTGCTAGTGGTTTTGGGCAGATCAGAAATTCACCCCTCCACTTT.

V is TRBV7-9 and J is TRBJ1-1; the match to TRBD1 covers 9 bases. Germline CDR1 reads SEHNR; CDR2 reads FQNEAQ (reference sequence). The CDR3 totals 15 residues. V lost 7 bases to trimming and J lost 2 bases; unmatched junction nucleotides: 8. DNA for the CDR3: TGTGCCAGCATCCGGGACAGGGCCATTAACACTGAAGCTTTCTTT. It translates to CASIRDRAINTEAFF.

In this sample, this clone turned up a few times. The chain employs TRBV5-1 and TRBJ2-3; TRBD2 matches 10 bases. V gave up 1 base and J gave up 6 bases; unmatched junction bases: 11. This CDR3 has 17 residues. Germline CDR1 is SGHRS and CDR2 is YFSETQ. The CDR3: CASSLSSGGDPGDTQYF. The CDR3 bases are TGCGCCAGCAGCTTGTCCAGCGGGGGGGATCCTGGGGATACGCAGTATTTT. Based on the CDR3 plus reference TRBV5-1 and TRBJ2-3, the full variable domain is KAGVTQTPRYLIKTRGQQVTLSCSPISGHRSVSWYQQTPGQGLQFLFEYFSETQRNKGNFPGRFSGRQFSNSRSEMNVSTLELGDSALYLCASSLSSGGDPGDTQYFGPGTRLTVL.

V gene TRBV19 combines with J gene TRBJ1-2; D might be TRBD1 (6 bases). Deletions cut 7 bases from V and 2 bases from J, with 20 bases between. The CDR3 has 16 amino acids. Germline CDR1 is LNHDA and CDR2 is SQIVND (reference sequence). Here the CDR3 reads CASTDRPGQTNYGYTF. CDR3 nucleotides: TGTGCCAGTACGGACCGACCGGGACAAACGAACTATGGCTACACCTTC.

The chain carries TRBV7-2 and TRBJ2-7; no reliable D call. Trimming removed 1 base from V and 3 bases from J, with 10 bases in between. The CDR3 sequence is 14 residues long. The germline V gene encodes CDR1 SGHTA and CDR2 FQGNSA. The chain's CDR3 is CASSLGGSIYEQYV. CDR3 DNA sequence: TGTGCCAGCAGCTTAGGAGGCAGCATCTACGAGCAGTACGTC.

The chain links TRBV3-1 (or the pseudogene TRBV3-2) to TRBJ1-6, with D perhaps TRBD1 (5 bases). V was cut by 2 bases and J by 7 bases, with 9 bases left in between. This CDR3 has 14 amino acids. The germline V gene encodes CDR1 LGHDT and CDR2 YNNKEL (reference sequence). The CDR3 DNA reads TGTGCCAGCAGCCAACGGGGGGGAAATTCACCCCTCCACTTT. It is translated as CASSQRGGNSPLHF.

V gene TRBV5-6 combines with J gene TRBJ1-2, with 9 bases that match TRBD1. The CDR3 spans 16 residues. V lost 0 bases, J lost 5 bases, and 8 bases stayed unmatched. Germline CDR1 SGHDT, CDR2 YYEEEE. For the CDR3, the DNA is TGTGCCAGCAGCTTGGGGACGAACAGGGGGCTGTATGGCTACACCTTC. This translates into CASSLGTNRGLYGYTF. The variable domain in full, with the rest retrieved from reference TRBV5-6 and TRBJ1-2, is DAGVTQSPTHLIKTRGQQVTLRCSPKSGHDTVSWYQQALGQGPQFIFQYYEEEERQRGNFPDRFSGHQFPNYSSELNVNALLLGDSALYLCASSLGTNRGLYGYTFGSGTRLTVV.

V and J are TRBV10-3 and TRBJ1-2; possibly TRBD1 for D (5 bases). CDR1 and CDR2 (germline): ENHRY, SYGVKD. CDR3 size: 10 residues. V lost 7 bases and J lost 7, with 7 bases in between. CDR3 region: CAIMDIGYTF. CDR3 coding DNA: TGTGCCATCATGGACATTGGCTACACCTTC.

The chain joins TRBV30 to TRBJ1-6; 9 bases fit TRBD1. This CDR3 has 15 residues. The V gene end was trimmed by 1 base and the J gene end by 7 bases; junction bases not matched to a gene: 5. CDR1 and CDR2 from the germline V gene are GTSNPN and SVGIG (reference sequence). The CDR3 DNA is TGTGCCTGGAGTGGGGGACAGGGCCGAAATTCACCCCTCCACTTT. It codes for CAWSGGQGRNSPLHF.

The chain uses TRBV12-3 or TRBV12-4 and TRBJ2-3, with D possibly matching TRBD2 (5 bases). The CDR3 consists of 13 residues. V was clipped by 8 bases and J by 2 bases, with 11 bases between them. DNA of the CDR3: TGTGCCAGCCTGGAGGTGGTCACAGATACGCAGTATTTT. This gives the protein CASLEVVTDTQYF.

The V and J genes are TRBV6-1 and TRBJ2-1, with TRBD1 matching over 8 bases. Germline trimming cut 2 bases from V and 8 bases from J; bases unmatched to any gene: 14. Germline lookup yields CDR1 MNHNS and CDR2 SASEGT. The CDR3 is made up of 17 amino acids. The CDR3, as DNA: TGTGCCAGCAGTGAAATGACTTGGACAGGGTCTAGCTATGAGCAGTTCTTC. Its translation is CASSEMTWTGSSYEQFF.

This clone is a singleton in its sample. The chain uses TRBV3-1 (or the pseudogene TRBV3-2) and TRBJ1-4, with no clear D. The CDR3 totals 15 residues. Looked up from germline, CDR1 is LGHDT and CDR2 is YNNKEL (reference sequence). Trimming took 1 base from V and 4 from J, leaving 10 bases between them. CDR3 residues: CASSQGRYNNEKLFF. The CDR3 DNA is TGTGCCAGCAGCCAAGGCCGGTATAATAATGAAAAACTGTTTTTT.

This clone was detected a few times. This chain links TRBV4-1 with TRBJ1-2; 7 bases match TRBD1. Germline V gene lookup returns CDR1 MGHRA and CDR2 YSYEKL. V lost 1 base to trimming and J lost 4 bases; unmatched junction nucleotides: 6. The CDR3 has 15 residues. CDR3 nucleotide sequence: TGCGCCAGCAGCCAAGCGGCGGGACAGAGCTATGGCTACACCTTC. Translated: CASSQAAGQSYGYTF.

V usage is TRBV6-4 and J usage is TRBJ1-2; D possibly corresponds to TRBD1 (6 bases). V was trimmed by 2 bases and J by 5 bases, leaving 18 bases between them. This CDR3 comprises 16 residues. Germline values: CDR1 MRHNA, CDR2 SNTAGT. CDR3 amino acids: CASSDLSAPGVYGYTF. Written as DNA, the CDR3 is TGTGCCAGCAGTGACCTGTCGGCACCAGGGGTATATGGCTACACCTTC.

This rearrangement joins TRBV6-1 to TRBJ2-7; D ambiguous. The CDR3 loop spans 13 amino acids. CDR1 is MNHNS, CDR2 SASEGT, per germline. Trimming took off 2 bases at V and 0 bases at J, with 5 bases between the two ends. CDR3 DNA sequence: TGTGCCAGCAGTGAAACGAGCTCCTACGAGCAGTACGTC. Encoded protein: CASSETSSYEQYV.

The chain employs TRBV30 and TRBJ1-2, with 8 bases that match TRBD1. The germline CDR1 and CDR2 sequences are GTSNPN and SVGIG (reference sequence). CDR3 size: 17 residues. Unmatched junction bases numbered 16, after V lost 3 bases and J lost 4 bases. Here the CDR3 reads CAWSPQDRVEGTYGYTF. As DNA, the CDR3 is TGTGCCTGGAGCCCCCAGGACAGGGTCGAAGGAACCTATGGCTACACCTTC.

In this sample, this clone turned up once. This sequence joins TRBV29-1 and TRBJ2-5; 9 bases fit TRBD2. This CDR3 has 15 amino acids. The J segment lost 5 bases and the V segment lost 7 bases, leaving 14 bases of the junction unmatched. Germline V gene lookup returns CDR1 SQVTM and CDR2 ANQGSEA. The CDR3 region has the DNA TGCAGCGCACCTAGGGGGGGGACTAGCCTGGAGACCCAGTACTTC. It specifies CSAPRGGTSLETQYF.

V usage is TRBV6-2 or TRBV6-3 and J usage is TRBJ1-2, with a possible D match to TRBD1 (5 bases). The germline CDR1 and CDR2 sequences are MNHEY and SVGEGT. The CDR3 totals 13 residues. Trimming cost V 5 bases and J 6 bases, with 13 bases left between them. CDR3 sequence (DNA): TGTGCCAGCAGTCATGGCGCAGGGAATGGCTACACCTTC. Protein: CASSHGAGNGYTF.

A remark on this clone: In the same sample, other DNA sequences code for this CDR3. The V and J genes are TRBV27 and TRBJ1-2; maybe TRBD1 (5 bases). The CDR3 covers 13 residues. Germline V CDR1 and CDR2: MNHEY, SMNVEV (reference sequence). V was clipped by 2 bases and J by 8 bases, with 12 bases between them. DNA for the CDR3: TGTGCCAGCAGTTTAGGGGGGGTAGGGGGCTACACCTTC. This sequence encodes CASSLGGVGGYTF.

This chain connects TRBV5-1 to TRBJ1-1; no reliable D call. The CDR3 has 15 amino acids. V lost 4 bases, J lost 1 base, and 14 bases lay in between. Per germline, CDR1 SGHRS and CDR2 YFSETQ. The CDR3 sequence is CASSLDLGGNTEAFF. The CDR3 bases are TGCGCCAGCAGCCTTGATCTCGGCGGGAACACTGAAGCTTTCTTT.

This rearrangement joins TRBV7-8 to TRBJ1-1, with TRBD1 as a possible D gene (6 bases). CDR1 SGHVS and CDR2 FQNEAQ come from the germline V gene. Trimming cost V 1 base and J 0 bases, with 9 bases left between them. The CDR3 is made up of 15 amino acids. Here the CDR3 reads CASSLGGQLNTEAFF. DNA for the CDR3: TGTGCCAGCAGCTTAGGAGGACAGCTGAACACTGAAGCTTTCTTT.